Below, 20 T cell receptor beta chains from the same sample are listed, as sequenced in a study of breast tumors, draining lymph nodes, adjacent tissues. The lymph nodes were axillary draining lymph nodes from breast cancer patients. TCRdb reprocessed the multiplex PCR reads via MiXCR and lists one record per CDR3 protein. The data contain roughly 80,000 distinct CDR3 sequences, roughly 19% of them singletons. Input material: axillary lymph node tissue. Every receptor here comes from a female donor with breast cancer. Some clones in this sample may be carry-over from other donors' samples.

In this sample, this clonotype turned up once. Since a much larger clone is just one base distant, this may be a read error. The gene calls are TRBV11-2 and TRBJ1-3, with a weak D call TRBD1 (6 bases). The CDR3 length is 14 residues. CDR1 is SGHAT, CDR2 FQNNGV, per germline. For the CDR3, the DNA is TGTGCCAGCAGCTTACCAGGGGCTGGAAGCACCATATATTTT. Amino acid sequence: CASSLPGAGSTIYF.

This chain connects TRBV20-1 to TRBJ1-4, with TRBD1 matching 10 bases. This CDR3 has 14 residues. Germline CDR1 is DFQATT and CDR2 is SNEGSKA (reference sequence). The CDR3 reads CSALETGGDEKLFF. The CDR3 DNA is TGCAGCGCTCTTGAGACAGGGGGCGACGAAAAACTGTTTTTT.

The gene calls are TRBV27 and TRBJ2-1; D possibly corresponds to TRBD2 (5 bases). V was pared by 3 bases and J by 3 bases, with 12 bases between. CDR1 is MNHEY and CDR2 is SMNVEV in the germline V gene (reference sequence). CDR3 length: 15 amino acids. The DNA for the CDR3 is TGTGCCAGCAGTTTTAGGAGCGGCGTCTACAATGAGCAGTTCTTC. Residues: CASSFRSGVYNEQFF.

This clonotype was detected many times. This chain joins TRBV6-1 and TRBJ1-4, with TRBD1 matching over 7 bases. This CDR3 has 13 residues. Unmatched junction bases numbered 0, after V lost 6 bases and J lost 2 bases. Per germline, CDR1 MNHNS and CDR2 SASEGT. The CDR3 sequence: CASRGQTNEKLFF. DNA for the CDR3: TGTGCCAGCAGGGGACAGACTAATGAAAAACTGTTTTTT.

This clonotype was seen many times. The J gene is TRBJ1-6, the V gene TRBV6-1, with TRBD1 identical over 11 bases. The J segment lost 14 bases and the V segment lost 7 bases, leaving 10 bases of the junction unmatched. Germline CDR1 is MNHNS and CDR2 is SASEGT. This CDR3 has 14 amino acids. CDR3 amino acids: CASKGQGAAGTLHF. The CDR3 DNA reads TGTGCCAGCAAAGGACAGGGGGCTGCGGGCACCCTCCACTTT.

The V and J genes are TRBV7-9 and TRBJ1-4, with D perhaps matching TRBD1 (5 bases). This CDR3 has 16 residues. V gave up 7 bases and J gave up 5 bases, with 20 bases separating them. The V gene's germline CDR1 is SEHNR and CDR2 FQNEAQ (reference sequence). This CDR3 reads CASTPRGGDYNEKLFF. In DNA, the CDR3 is TGTGCCAGCACCCCCCGGGGCGGTGACTACAATGAAAAACTGTTTTTT.

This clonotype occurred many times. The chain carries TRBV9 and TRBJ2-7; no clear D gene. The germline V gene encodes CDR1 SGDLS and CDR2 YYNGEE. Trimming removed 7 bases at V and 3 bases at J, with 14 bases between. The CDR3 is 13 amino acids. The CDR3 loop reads CASADGAGYEQYF. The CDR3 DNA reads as TGTGCCAGCGCGGACGGAGCTGGCTACGAGCAGTACTTC.

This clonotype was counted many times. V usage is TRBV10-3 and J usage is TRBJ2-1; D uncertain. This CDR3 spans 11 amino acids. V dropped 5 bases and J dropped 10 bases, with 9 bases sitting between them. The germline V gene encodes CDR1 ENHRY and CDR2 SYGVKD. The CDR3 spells CAISTGLEQFF. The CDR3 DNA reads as TGTGCCATCAGTACGGGCCTCGAGCAGTTCTTC.

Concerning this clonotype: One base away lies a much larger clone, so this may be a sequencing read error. CDR3 in DNA: TGCGCCAGCAGCGATACCGGGTGGTTCCATGAGCAGTTCTTC. Translation: CASSDTGWFHEQFF. The V call is TRBV5-1, the J call TRBJ2-1; no clear D gene. Trimming removed 4 bases from V and 8 bases from J, with 16 bases in between. The CDR3 consists of 14 residues. In germline, CDR1 is SGHRS, CDR2 YFSETQ.

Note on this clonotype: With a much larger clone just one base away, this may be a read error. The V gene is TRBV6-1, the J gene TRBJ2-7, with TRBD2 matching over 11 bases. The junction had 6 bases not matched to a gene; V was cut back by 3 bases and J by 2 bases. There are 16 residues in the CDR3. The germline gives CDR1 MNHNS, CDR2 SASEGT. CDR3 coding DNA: TGTGCCAGCAGTGAGGGACTAGCGGAGGACCCCTACGAGCAGTACTTC. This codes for CASSEGLAEDPYEQYF.

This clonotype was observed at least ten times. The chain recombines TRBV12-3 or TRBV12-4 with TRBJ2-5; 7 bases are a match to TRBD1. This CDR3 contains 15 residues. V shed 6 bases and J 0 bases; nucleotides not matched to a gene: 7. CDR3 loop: CASSPRTGNQETQYF. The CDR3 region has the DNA TGTGCCAGCAGCCCCCGGACAGGTAACCAAGAGACCCAGTACTTC.

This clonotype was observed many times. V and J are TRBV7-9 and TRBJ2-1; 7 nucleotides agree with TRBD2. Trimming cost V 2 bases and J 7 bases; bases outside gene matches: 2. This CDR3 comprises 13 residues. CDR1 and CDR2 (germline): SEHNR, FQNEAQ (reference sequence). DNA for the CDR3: TGTGCCAGCAGCTTAAGCGGGATAAATGAGCAGTTCTTC. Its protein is CASSLSGINEQFF.

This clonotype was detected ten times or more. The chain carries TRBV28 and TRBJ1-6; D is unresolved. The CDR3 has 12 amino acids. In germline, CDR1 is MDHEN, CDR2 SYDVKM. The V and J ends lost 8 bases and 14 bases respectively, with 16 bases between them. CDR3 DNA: TGTGCCAGCCACCAACAACCGTTGGCCCTCCACTTT. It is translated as CASHQQPLALHF. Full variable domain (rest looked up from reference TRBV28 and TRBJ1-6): DVKVTQSSRYLVKRTGEKVFLECVQDMDHENMFWYRQDPGLGLRLIYFSYDVKMKEKGDIPEGYSVSREKKERFSLILESASTNQTSMYLCASHQQPLALHFGNGTRLTVT.

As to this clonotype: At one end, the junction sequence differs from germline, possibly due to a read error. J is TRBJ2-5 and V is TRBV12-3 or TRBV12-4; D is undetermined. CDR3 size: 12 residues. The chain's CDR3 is CAGSYGEETQYF. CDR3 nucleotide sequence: TGTGCCGGCAGTTACGGCGAAGAGACCCAGTACTTC.

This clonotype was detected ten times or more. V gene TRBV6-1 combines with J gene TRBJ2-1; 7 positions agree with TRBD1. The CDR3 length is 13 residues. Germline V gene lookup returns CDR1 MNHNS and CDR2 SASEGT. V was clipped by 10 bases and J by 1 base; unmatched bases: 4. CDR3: CATGQDSYNEQFF. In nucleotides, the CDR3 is TGTGCCACCGGACAGGATTCCTACAATGAGCAGTTCTTC.

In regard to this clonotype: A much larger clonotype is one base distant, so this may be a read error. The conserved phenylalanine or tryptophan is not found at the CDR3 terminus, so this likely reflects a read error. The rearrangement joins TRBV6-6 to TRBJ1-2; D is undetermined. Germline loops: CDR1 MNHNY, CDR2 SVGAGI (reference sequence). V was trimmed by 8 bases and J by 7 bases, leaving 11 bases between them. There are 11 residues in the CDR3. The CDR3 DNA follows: TGTGCCAGCGGGGATGTGGGTGGCTACACCCTC. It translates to CASGDVGGYTL.

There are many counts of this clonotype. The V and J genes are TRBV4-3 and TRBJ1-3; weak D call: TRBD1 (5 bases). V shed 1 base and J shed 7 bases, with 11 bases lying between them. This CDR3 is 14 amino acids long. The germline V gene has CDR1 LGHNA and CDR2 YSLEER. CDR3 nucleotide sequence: TGCGCCAGCAGCCAAGGGGTGGCAGGGAACACCATATATTTT. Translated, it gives CASSQGVAGNTIYF.

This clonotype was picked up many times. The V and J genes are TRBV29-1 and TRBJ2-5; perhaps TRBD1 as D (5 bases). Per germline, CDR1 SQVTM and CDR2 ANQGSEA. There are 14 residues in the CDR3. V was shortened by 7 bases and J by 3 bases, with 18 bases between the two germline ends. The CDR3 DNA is TGCAGCGGGGCGAGACAGTCTTTAAAAGAGACCCAGTACTTC. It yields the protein CSGARQSLKETQYF.

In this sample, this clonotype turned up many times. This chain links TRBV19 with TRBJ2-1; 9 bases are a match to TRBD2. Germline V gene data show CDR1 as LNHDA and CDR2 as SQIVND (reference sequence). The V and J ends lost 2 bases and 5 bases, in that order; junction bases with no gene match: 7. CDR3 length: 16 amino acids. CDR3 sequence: CASSIRAGGGNNEQFF. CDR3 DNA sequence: TGTGCCAGTAGTATAAGAGCGGGAGGTGGTAACAATGAGCAGTTCTTC.

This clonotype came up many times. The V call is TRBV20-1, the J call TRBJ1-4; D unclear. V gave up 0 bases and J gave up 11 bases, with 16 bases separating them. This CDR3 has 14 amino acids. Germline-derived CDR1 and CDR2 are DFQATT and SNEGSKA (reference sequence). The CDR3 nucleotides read TGCAGTGCTAGAGATGCGGGTGGTCCGAAGAAACTGTTTTTT. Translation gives CSARDAGGPKKLFF.